These 32 T cell receptor beta chains originate from one sample sequenced in a study of response to subunit inactivated influenza vaccine. TCRdb passed the RT-PCR reads through MiXCR, listing each CDR3 protein once. The sample has about 500,000 distinct CDR3 sequences, 15% to 20% seen once. The material sequenced was CD4+ T cells sorted from PBMCs, taken around 25 months after vaccination. All receptors derive from a man aged 45 to 70 who received an inactivated influenza vaccine.

This clonotype was seen ten or more times. The rearrangement joins TRBV29-1 to TRBJ2-1, with D tentatively TRBD1 (6 bases). V lost 6 bases, J lost 0 bases, and 12 bases lay in between. The germline V gene has CDR1 SQVTM and CDR2 ANQGSEA. This CDR3 is built from 14 residues. The CDR3 DNA is TGCAGCGTCCCCAGGGGCAGCTCCTACAATGAGCAGTTCTTC. This gives the protein CSVPRGSSYNEQFF.

The chain joins TRBV12-3 or TRBV12-4 to TRBJ2-7, with 9 bases aligning to TRBD2. The CDR3 loop spans 15 amino acids. J lost 4 bases, V lost 5 bases, and 9 bases had no gene match. Written as DNA, the CDR3 is TGTGCCAGCAGTCCAGCGGGGGGTACCTTTTACGAGCAGTACTTC. This sequence encodes CASSPAGGTFYEQYF.

The chain couples TRBV20-1 to TRBJ2-1, with 9 bases fitting TRBD2. V trimming: 3 bases; J trimming: 4 bases; junction bases outside the gene matches: 10. This CDR3 contains 16 residues. Germline-derived CDR1 and CDR2 are DFQATT and SNEGSKA (reference sequence). This CDR3 is CSASLPGLAPYNEQFF. CDR3 sequence (DNA): TGCAGTGCTAGTCTTCCGGGACTAGCCCCTTACAATGAGCAGTTCTTC.

This clonotype was seen more than once but under ten times. This sequence joins TRBV29-1 and TRBJ1-2; no clear D gene. Germline loops: CDR1 SQVTM, CDR2 ANQGSEA. This CDR3 has 14 amino acids. Trimming removed 0 bases from V and 1 base from J, with 9 bases in between. The CDR3 bases are TGCAGCGTTGAAGATCGGGTAGTTAACTATGGCTACACCTTC. Protein: CSVEDRVVNYGYTF.

This clonotype was counted many times. The rearrangement uses TRBV7-2 and TRBJ2-2; D ambiguous. V lost 2 bases, J lost 1 base, and 8 bases lay in between. Germline CDR1 reads SGHTA; CDR2 reads FQGNSA. The CDR3 length is 15 residues. The CDR3, as DNA: TGTGCCAGCAGCTTAAGGTCTTTGAACACCGGGGAGCTGTTTTTT. Translating it yields CASSLRSLNTGELFF.

The chain carries TRBV20-1 and TRBJ2-1, with 7 bases lining up with TRBD2. Looked up from germline, CDR1 is DFQATT and CDR2 is SNEGSKA (reference sequence). V was clipped by 6 bases and J by 8 bases; unmatched bases: 4. The CDR3 consists of 11 residues. The CDR3 sequence: CSAAGYDEQFF. DNA for the CDR3: TGCAGTGCAGCGGGGTACGATGAGCAGTTCTTC.

V is TRBV3-1 and J is TRBJ2-5; possible D gene TRBD2, 6 bases. This CDR3 comprises 14 residues. V was shortened by 2 bases and J by 1 base, with 8 bases between the two germline ends. Germline values: CDR1 LGHDT, CDR2 YNNKEL (reference sequence). The CDR3 loop reads CASSQRGSQETQYF. CDR3 nucleotides: TGTGCCAGCAGCCAACGGGGGTCCCAAGAGACCCAGTACTTC.

This CDR3 reads CASRGQISGNTIYF. Here the CDR3 DNA reads TGTGCCAGCCGGGGACAGATCTCTGGAAACACCATATATTTT. The chain is built from TRBV6-1 and TRBJ1-3, with 7 bases identical to TRBD1. J gave up 0 bases and V 8 bases, and 4 bases lay outside the gene matches. CDR1 is MNHNS and CDR2 is SASEGT in the germline V gene. The CDR3 length is 14 residues.

This clonotype was seen a handful of times. The chain is built from TRBV5-1 and TRBJ2-3; TRBD2 agrees at 15 bases. CDR3 length: 16 amino acids. Germline assignment: CDR1 SGHRS and CDR2 YFSETQ. J lost 3 bases, V lost 4 bases, and 3 bases had no gene match. CDR3 residues: CASSTGTSGRTDTQYF. The CDR3 DNA reads TGCGCCAGCAGCACCGGGACTAGCGGGAGGACAGATACGCAGTATTTT.

This clonotype was seen a few times. The chain joins TRBV20-1 to TRBJ1-1, with 7 positions matching TRBD1. Per germline, CDR1 DFQATT and CDR2 SNEGSKA (reference sequence). This CDR3 has 13 amino acids. The J segment lost 7 bases and the V segment lost 3 bases, leaving 8 bases of the junction unmatched. CDR3 in amino acids: CSASDRDPGEAFF. CDR3 DNA sequence: TGCAGTGCTAGCGACAGGGATCCGGGTGAAGCTTTCTTT.

This clonotype was picked up a small number of times. V gene TRBV10-3 combines with J gene TRBJ2-7; D may be TRBD1 (5 bases). The CDR3 length is 16 residues. Germline assignment: CDR1 ENHRY and CDR2 SYGVKD. Trimming removed 3 bases from V and 3 bases from J, with 18 bases in between. CDR3 in amino acids: CAISDPRTNVGYEQYF. The CDR3 coding sequence is TGTGCCATCAGTGACCCTAGGACAAACGTGGGCTACGAGCAGTACTTC.

This rearrangement joins TRBV7-8 to TRBJ2-4; perhaps TRBD2 as D (5 bases). CDR3 length: 15 residues. The V end was cut by 0 bases, the J end by 6 bases, with 12 bases between. Germline V CDR1 and CDR2: SGHVS, FQNEAQ. Here the CDR3 DNA reads TGTGCCAGCAGCTTAGCGCGCGTCGGGGTAAACATTCAGTACTTC. The encoded protein is CASSLARVGVNIQYF.

The chain has TRBV18 and TRBJ1-1; D may be TRBD1 (6 bases). The germline V gene has CDR1 KGHSH and CDR2 LQKENI. Trimming took off 1 base at V and 6 bases at J, with 9 bases between the two ends. CDR3 size: 13 residues. As DNA, the CDR3 is TGTGCCAGCTCACCACAGACAGGATCTGAAGCTTTCTTT. Its translation is CASSPQTGSEAFF.

Comment on this clonotype: The junction and the germline gene differ at one end; a read error may be behind it. This sequence joins TRBV6-5 and TRBJ2-2; D unresolved. CDR1 and CDR2 from the germline V gene are MNHEY and SVGAGI. The CDR3 loop spans 12 amino acids. The CDR3 loop reads CASSFYTRELFF. The CDR3 DNA follows: TGTGCCAGCAGTTTCTACACCAGGGAGCTGTTTTTT.

The rearrangement joins TRBV2 to TRBJ2-6; D perhaps matches TRBD1 (5 bases). CDR1 and CDR2 from the germline V gene are SNHLY and FYNNEI. CDR3 length: 15 amino acids. V lost 7 bases to trimming and J lost 0 bases, with 10 bases between them. The DNA for the CDR3 is TGTGCCAGCAAAGCAGGGAACTCTGGGGCCAACGTCCTGACTTTC. Translated, it gives CASKAGNSGANVLTF.

In this sample, this clonotype turned up a few times. The J gene is TRBJ2-3, the V gene TRBV10-3; D is ambiguous. The CDR3 loop spans 16 amino acids. Trimming cost V 3 bases and J 0 bases, with 13 bases left between them. Germline V gene data show CDR1 as ENHRY and CDR2 as SYGVKD. CDR3 in amino acids: CAISDLSPVSTDTQYF. The DNA of the CDR3 is TGTGCCATCAGTGACCTTTCCCCCGTCAGCACAGATACGCAGTATTTT.

For this clonotype: At one end the junction does not follow the germline gene, possibly because of a read error. This chain connects TRBV10-2 to TRBJ2-4, with a possible D match to TRBD1 (5 bases). CDR1 is WSHSY and CDR2 is SAAADI in the germline V gene. The CDR3 has 15 residues. CDR3 loop: CASSGGEGATNIQYF. The CDR3 bases are TGCGCCAGCAGTGGCGGCGAAGGGGCCACAAACATTCAGTACTTC.

This clonotype has just a few counts. J is TRBJ2-1 and V is TRBV11-2, with a possible D match to TRBD1 (5 bases). The CDR3 contains 15 residues. The germline CDR1 and CDR2 sequences are SGHAT and FQNNGV. V shed 5 bases and J shed 4 bases, with 15 bases lying between them. CDR3 coding DNA: TGTGCCAGCAGCCCCCAGGGCTGGGTTTACAATGAGCAGTTCTTC. This sequence encodes CASSPQGWVYNEQFF. Looking up the rest from reference TRBV11-2 and TRBJ2-1 gives the full variable domain: EAGVAQSPRYKIIEKRQSVAFWCNPISGHATLYWYQQILGQGPKLLIQFQNNGVVDDSQLPKDRFSAERLKGVDSTLKIQPAKLEDSAVYLCASSPQGWVYNEQFFGPGTRLTVL.

This chain joins TRBV20-1 and TRBJ2-7, with TRBD2 matching 9 bases. The CDR3 totals 14 residues. Germline CDR1 reads DFQATT; CDR2 reads SNEGSKA (reference sequence). J lost 6 bases, V lost 3 bases, and 9 bases had no gene match. The CDR3 nucleotides read TGCAGTGCTAGCAATAGCGGGAGATCTCGCGAGCAGTACTTC. It yields the protein CSASNSGRSREQYF.

The chain joins TRBV6-2 or TRBV6-3 to TRBJ2-3; weak D call: TRBD2 (6 bases). Germline V gene data show CDR1 as MNHEY and CDR2 as SVGEGT. CDR3 length: 18 residues. Trimming removed 2 bases at V and 2 bases at J, with 20 bases between. Here the CDR3 DNA reads TGTGCCAGCAGTTACGGGACTGGGTACGCTAGCGCCACAGATACGCAGTATTTT. It specifies CASSYGTGYASATDTQYF.

Points on this clonotype: Mismatch with germline at one junction end may stem from a read error. The gene calls are TRBV7-2 and TRBJ2-4, with 7 bases fitting TRBD1. Germline values: CDR1 SGHTA, CDR2 FQGNSA. This CDR3 has 12 residues. This chain's CDR3 is CASSPVTGSLFF. The CDR3 bases are TGTGCCAGCAGTCCGGTGACAGGGTCGTTGTTCTTC.

This clonotype has only a few counts. This chain uses TRBV20-1 with TRBJ2-1, with 14 bases identical to TRBD2. This CDR3 region has 15 residues. With V trimmed by 3 bases and J by 8 bases, 6 bases remained unmatched. Germline V gene sequence: CDR1 DFQATT, CDR2 SNEGSKA (reference sequence). The CDR3 spells CSASGGLAGVYEQFF. CDR3 coding DNA: TGCAGTGCTAGTGGGGGACTAGCGGGAGTCTATGAGCAGTTCTTC.

This clonotype showed up just a few times. Germline and junction disagree at one end, which may indicate a read error. This chain connects TRBV29-1 to TRBJ2-1; 14 bases align to TRBD2. Germline values: CDR1 SQVTM, CDR2 ANQGSEA. CDR3 size: 11 residues. CDR3 coding DNA: TGCAGCGTTGATGGACTAGCGGGAGGCTGGTTC. Translation: CSVDGLAGGWF.

The sample holds a few counts of this clonotype. This chain connects TRBV15 to TRBJ2-3, with TRBD1 as a possible D gene (6 bases). The CDR3 runs 17 residues. V was pared by 0 bases and J by 0 bases, with 13 bases between. Germline V gives CDR1 LNHNV, CDR2 YYDKDF (reference sequence). The CDR3 reads CATSRDRTDLSTDTQYF. CDR3 nucleotides: TGTGCCACCAGCAGAGATAGGACAGACCTTAGCACAGATACGCAGTATTTT.

This clonotype was seen a few times. The rearrangement uses TRBV12-3 or TRBV12-4 and TRBJ1-5, with TRBD1 as a possible D gene (6 bases). Trimming removed 2 bases at V and 5 bases at J, with 10 bases between. The CDR3 extends over 14 amino acids. The CDR3 protein is CASSLSAGDQPQHF. In nucleotides, the CDR3 is TGTGCCAGCAGTTTATCCGCAGGGGATCAGCCCCAGCATTTT.

V gene TRBV12-3 or TRBV12-4 combines with J gene TRBJ2-7; D is perhaps TRBD1 (6 bases). The CDR3 length is 13 residues. Trimming cost V 5 bases and J 5 bases, with 13 bases left between them. CDR3 DNA: TGTGCCAGCAGTCCGTCCACAGGGCACGAGCAGTACTTC. Amino acid sequence: CASSPSTGHEQYF.

The chain links TRBV7-2 to TRBJ2-3; TRBD2 matches 8 bases. Germline V CDR1 and CDR2: SGHTA, FQGNSA. This CDR3 is built from 14 residues. V was clipped by 5 bases and J by 10 bases; unmatched bases: 11. The DNA of the CDR3 is TGTGCCAGCAGCACCGGGACTAGTCTTGGTGCGCAGTATTTT. The encoded protein is CASSTGTSLGAQYF.

This clonotype was observed a few times. DNA of the CDR3: TGTGCCAGCAGCCAACTACCGACGGGGGGCTACGAGCAGTACTTC. Translating it yields CASSQLPTGGYEQYF. The rearrangement joins TRBV4-2 to TRBJ2-7, with 7 bases matching TRBD2. CDR1 LGHNA and CDR2 YNFKEQ come from the germline V gene. V was pared by 2 bases and J by 3 bases, with 7 bases of the junction left unmatched. CDR3 length equals 15 residues.

This clonotype appeared a few times. The rearrangement joins TRBV29-1 to TRBJ2-3; 9 nucleotides line up with TRBD1. This CDR3 region has 13 residues. The germline gives CDR1 SQVTM, CDR2 ANQGSEA. J gave up 2 bases and V 7 bases, and 4 bases lay outside the gene matches. CDR3 sequence reads: CSAGTGITDTQYF. In DNA form, the CDR3 reads TGCAGCGCCGGGACAGGGATCACAGATACGCAGTATTTT.

This clonotype was seen only a few times. The chain recombines TRBV3-1 with TRBJ2-2, with unresolved D. The CDR3 extends over 17 amino acids. Trimming left V 0 bases short and J 4 bases short, with 15 bases between. CDR1 is LGHDT, CDR2 YNNKEL, per germline (reference sequence). The CDR3 sequence: CASSQDAPWRATGELFF. The CDR3 DNA is TGTGCCAGCAGCCAAGATGCCCCTTGGAGAGCCACCGGGGAGCTGTTTTTT.

The gene calls are TRBV11-2 and TRBJ2-1; D gene uncertain. The length of the CDR3 is 13 residues. V was trimmed by 3 bases and J by 9 bases, leaving 12 bases between them. Germline V gives CDR1 SGHAT, CDR2 FQNNGV. CDR3 coding DNA: TGTGCCAGCAGCTTGTCTGAAGGTCTTGAGCAGTTCTTC. Protein: CASSLSEGLEQFF. The full variable domain, with the rest looked up from reference TRBV11-2 and TRBJ2-1, is EAGVAQSPRYKIIEKRQSVAFWCNPISGHATLYWYQQILGQGPKLLIQFQNNGVVDDSQLPKDRFSAERLKGVDSTLKIQPAKLEDSAVYLCASSLSEGLEQFFGPGTRLTVL.

This clonotype was seen ten or more times. The rearrangement links TRBV20-1 to TRBJ2-3; 11 bases are a match to TRBD2. Trimming at V came to 7 bases and at J to 8 bases, leaving 20 bases not matched to a gene. Germline CDR1 DFQATT, CDR2 SNEGSKA (reference sequence). There are 17 residues in the CDR3. The CDR3 loop reads CSVSTGTSGAGMSTQYF. For the CDR3, the DNA is TGCAGTGTTTCCACCGGGACTAGCGGTGCCGGGATGAGTACGCAGTATTTT.